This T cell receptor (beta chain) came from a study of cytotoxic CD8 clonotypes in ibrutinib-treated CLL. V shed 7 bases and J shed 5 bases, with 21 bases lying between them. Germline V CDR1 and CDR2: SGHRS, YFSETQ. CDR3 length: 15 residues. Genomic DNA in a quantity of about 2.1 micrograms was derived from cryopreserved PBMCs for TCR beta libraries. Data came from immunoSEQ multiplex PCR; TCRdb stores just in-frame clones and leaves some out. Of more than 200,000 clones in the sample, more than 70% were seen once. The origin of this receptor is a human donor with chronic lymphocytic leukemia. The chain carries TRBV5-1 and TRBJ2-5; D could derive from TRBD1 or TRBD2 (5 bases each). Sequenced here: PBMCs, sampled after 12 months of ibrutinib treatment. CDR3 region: CASAIGTTRGETQYF. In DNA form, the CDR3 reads TGCGCCAGCGCCATCGGGACCACCCGGGGTGAGACCCAGTACTTC.